A selection of T cell receptor beta chains follows, all from one sample in a study of T cells after yellow fever vaccination. TCRdb redid the calling of the 5' RACE reads with MiXCR, one entry per CDR3 protein. The sample carries about 220,000 distinct CDR3 sequences, roughly 6.8% recorded once. The material was CD4+ T cells sorted from PBMCs, obtained on the day of the yellow fever booster vaccination. The source of these receptors is a man under 40 who received the YFV17D yellow fever vaccine. Each CDR3 is given with its conserved first and last residue. The D gene is left open where the match is weak. Not every row has a clone size; where given, it reads once, few, many or a size class.

J,V,D,size,DNA,CDR3
TRBJ2-5,TRBV12-3/TRBV12-4,-,many,TGTGCCAGCACGAGCGGGCCCCTCGAGACCCAGTACTTC,CASTSGPLETQYF
TRBJ2-1,TRBV12-3/TRBV12-4,-,many,TGTGCCAGCAGTTTGTCACACAGGGATGAGCAGTTCTTC,CASSLSHRDEQFF
TRBJ2-3,TRBV10-2,TRBD2,-,TGCGCCAGCAGTGGTACCGGAGGGGGACTAGCGGACCTTAGCACAGATACGCAGTATTTT,CASSGTGGGLADLSTDTQYF
TRBJ1-2,TRBV5-1,TRBD1,few,TGCGCCAGCAGCTTGGAACCAGGGGGGAACTATGGCTACACCTTC,CASSLEPGGNYGYTF
TRBJ2-1,TRBV20-1,-,many,TGCAGTGCTAGAGAATGGGCTCGCAATGAGCAGTTCTTC,CSAREWARNEQFF
TRBJ1-2,TRBV28,-,-,TGTGCCAGCAGTTGGCAGAACTATGGCTACACCTTC,CASSWQNYGYTF
TRBJ2-3,TRBV7-2,-,many,TGTGCCAGCAGCTTAGTGGGCACTAGCACAGATACGCAGTATTTT,CASSLVGTSTDTQYF
TRBJ2-7,TRBV10-3,TRBD2,few,TGTGCCATCAGTGAGTCGGCAGCGGGAGCGCGGTCCTACGAGCAGTACTTC,CAISESAAGARSYEQYF
TRBJ2-6,TRBV7-2,-,few,TGTGCCAGCAGCTTTATGTTTGGGGTCTCTGGGGCCAACGTCCTGACTTTC,CASSFMFGVSGANVLTF
TRBJ2-3,TRBV4-2,-,-,TGTGCCAGCAGCCAAGGGCCCGTCCGATCTAGCACAGATACGCAGTATTTT,CASSQGPVRSSTDTQYF
TRBJ2-7,TRBV2,TRBD1,-,TGTGCCAGCCAGCGACAGGGCGAGGTTTACGAGCAGTACTTC,CASQRQGEVYEQYF
TRBJ2-3,TRBV5-1,-,many,TGCGCCAGCAGCTGGGGGACAAAAGCTAGCACAGATACGCAGTATTTT,CASSWGTKASTDTQYF
TRBJ2-1,TRBV11-2,-,many,TGTGCCAGCAGCCCCGTGGTAGCGGCTTTAGGAAATGAGCAGTTCTTC,CASSPVVAALGNEQFF
TRBJ2-5,TRBV7-7,-,-,TGTGCCAGCAGCCAAAATCAGGGATTTGAGACCCAGTACTTC,CASSQNQGFETQYF
TRBJ2-3,TRBV11-1,-,few,TGTGCCAGCAGCTTAGCGCGCGGGAACACAGATACGCAGTATTTT,CASSLARGNTDTQYF
TRBJ2-7,TRBV23-1,-,-,TGCGCCAGCTACCCCGGCTACGAGCAGTACTTC,CASYPGYEQYF
TRBJ1-6,TRBV10-3,TRBD1,few,TGTGCCATCAGTGGGGACAGGGATAATTCACCCCTCCACTTT,CAISGDRDNSPLHF
TRBJ2-5,TRBV5-4,TRBD2,few,TGTGCCAGCAGCAAAGGACTAGACCAAGAGACCCAGTACTTC,CASSKGLDQETQYF
TRBJ2-3,TRBV5-1,-,many,TGCGCCAGCAGCTTGGCCTCCATGGGAGTGACAGATACGCAGTATTTT,CASSLASMGVTDTQYF
TRBJ2-1,TRBV12-3/TRBV12-4,TRBD2,-,TGTGCCAGCAATGCCGGGACTAGCATAGGTGAGCAGTTCTTC,CASNAGTSIGEQFF
TRBJ2-7,TRBV18,-,many,TGTGCCAGCTCACCCTACGGGGACCATAACGAGCAGTACTTC,CASSPYGDHNEQYF
TRBJ1-1,TRBV15,TRBD1,-,TGTGCCACCAGCAGCTCCTACAGGGGCACTGAAGCTTTCTTT,CATSSSYRGTEAFF
TRBJ2-7,TRBV4-3,TRBD1,few,TGCGCCAGCAGCCAAAGAAGGTCGGGACAGGGGATCTACGAGCAGTACTTC,CASSQRRSGQGIYEQYF
TRBJ2-3,TRBV18,TRBD2,-,TGTGCCAGCTCACCGATAGCGGGAGGGAGCACAGATACGCAGTATTTT,CASSPIAGGSTDTQYF
TRBJ2-5,TRBV19,-,few,TGTGCCAGCCGATACGTGTGGTCGGCGGAGACCCAGTACTTC,CASRYVWSAETQYF
TRBJ2-1,TRBV7-2,TRBD2,many,TGTGCCAGCAGCTCGTTGAAACCCGGGACTAGCGGCAGCTTC,CASSSLKPGTSGSF
TRBJ2-1,TRBV24-1,TRBD1,-,TGTGCCACCAGTGAACCCGGACAGGGTCAGAATGAGCAGTTCTTC,CATSEPGQGQNEQFF
TRBJ2-2,TRBV20-1,-,many,TGCAGTGCTATTCCAGGGAGGAACACCGGGGAGCTGTTTTTT,CSAIPGRNTGELFF
TRBJ1-1,TRBV12-3/TRBV12-4,-,-,TGTGCCAGCAGCGGGACACCAACCACTGAAGCTTTCTTT,CASSGTPTTEAFF
TRBJ2-7,TRBV28,-,-,TGTGCCAGCAGCGAACTGACCTACGAGCAGTACTTC,CASSELTYEQYF
TRBJ2-5,TRBV24-1,-,many,TGTGCCACCAGTGATTTAGCGTCCGGTGTGACCCAGTACTTC,CATSDLASGVTQYF
TRBJ2-2,TRBV13,TRBD2,-,TGTGCCAGCAGCCACGCCGGGACTAGTGACCGTCGGGCGTACACCGGGGAGCTGTTTTTT,CASSHAGTSDRRAYTGELFF
TRBJ2-5,TRBV28,-,-,TGTGCCAGCAGCCCAACTAAGCCTCGAGAGACCCAGTACTTC,CASSPTKPRETQYF
TRBJ2-1,TRBV20-1,TRBD2,many,TGCAGTGCAGGGACTAGCGGGCGCAATGAGCAGTTCTTC,CSAGTSGRNEQFF
TRBJ1-4,TRBV15,-,many,TGTGCCACCAGCAGAGGAGCAACTAATGAAAAACTGTTTTTT,CATSRGATNEKLFF
TRBJ2-1,TRBV5-1,-,many,TGCGCCAGCAGCTGGGAGCGGGAGCAGTTCTTC,CASSWEREQFF
TRBJ2-3,TRBV10-1,TRBD2,many,TGCGCCAGCAGTGTGGTAGCGGGAGTAACCGATACGCAGTATTTT,CASSVVAGVTDTQYF
TRBJ2-5,TRBV5-1,-,many,TGCGCCACCTGTGATGGGCGGAGAATTGGAGAGACCCAGTACTTC,CATCDGRRIGETQYF
TRBJ2-1,TRBV11-3,-,-,TGTGCCAGCAGCTTGCGGGGCTACTCCTACAATGAGCAGTTCTTC,CASSLRGYSYNEQFF
TRBJ1-3,TRBV5-4,TRBD1,many,TGTGCCAGCAGCTCGAGGTTCGGACAGGGGGAGAAGTCTGGAAACACCATATATTTT,CASSSRFGQGEKSGNTIYF
TRBJ2-5,TRBV7-7,TRBD1,many,TGTGCCAGCAGCCGATCGGACAGGCAAGAGACCCAGTACTTC,CASSRSDRQETQYF
TRBJ2-3,TRBV19,TRBD2,-,TGTGCCAGTAGTCCGCGACTAGCGGGAGTAAGAACAGATACGCAGTATTTT,CASSPRLAGVRTDTQYF
TRBJ2-7,TRBV28,-,many,TGTGCCAGCAGCCGTAGGTCCTACGAGCAGTACTTC,CASSRRSYEQYF
TRBJ2-2,TRBV29-1,TRBD1,few,TGCAGCGTTACCGAAAGACAGGGGATCAGCACCGGGGAGCTGTTTTTT,CSVTERQGISTGELFF
TRBJ2-3,TRBV5-4,TRBD2,few,TGTGCCAGCAGCCCGGTACGGGCTAGCGGGAGGTGGGATACGCAGTATTTT,CASSPVRASGRWDTQYF
TRBJ2-1,TRBV11-3,TRBD2,many,TGTGCCAGCAGCTTAGGCGGACTAGTCAGTGAGCAGTTCTTC,CASSLGGLVSEQFF
TRBJ2-5,TRBV12-3/TRBV12-4,TRBD1,many,TGTGCCAGCAGACTTGACAGGGGGCTGGAGGAGACCCAGTACTTC,CASRLDRGLEETQYF
TRBJ2-7,TRBV10-1,-,-,TGCGCCAGCAGTGTGTCAGCCGCCTACGAGCAGTACTTC,CASSVSAAYEQYF
TRBJ2-1,TRBV5-1,-,many,TGCGCCAGCAGCTTAAACACGGAGAGGTCGGGTGAGCAGTTCTTC,CASSLNTERSGEQFF
TRBJ2-7,TRBV5-4,TRBD1,many,TGTGCCAGCAGCCCAGGAGGGACAGGGTTTTCCCACGAGCAGTACTTC,CASSPGGTGFSHEQYF